Here is one T cell receptor beta chain with its context. This sample was taken from a study of blood T cell repertoires in COVID-19. The CDR3 has 13 amino acids. Germline assignment: CDR1 SGHRS and CDR2 YFSETQ. Trimming cost V 2 bases and J 4 bases, with 9 bases left between them. Generated by immunoSEQ multiplex PCR, the TCRdb table keeps only in-frame clones and is missing some. Among about 440,000 clones listed, 90% were seen once. This TCR derives from a young man who had recovered from COVID-19. Specimen: PBMCs or T cells enriched from blood (not recorded which). The J gene is TRBJ2-5, the V gene TRBV5-1; D is undetermined. CDR3 region: CASSFLPGETQYF. The CDR3 DNA follows: TGCGCCAGCAGCTTTCTTCCCGGAGAGACCCAGTACTTC.